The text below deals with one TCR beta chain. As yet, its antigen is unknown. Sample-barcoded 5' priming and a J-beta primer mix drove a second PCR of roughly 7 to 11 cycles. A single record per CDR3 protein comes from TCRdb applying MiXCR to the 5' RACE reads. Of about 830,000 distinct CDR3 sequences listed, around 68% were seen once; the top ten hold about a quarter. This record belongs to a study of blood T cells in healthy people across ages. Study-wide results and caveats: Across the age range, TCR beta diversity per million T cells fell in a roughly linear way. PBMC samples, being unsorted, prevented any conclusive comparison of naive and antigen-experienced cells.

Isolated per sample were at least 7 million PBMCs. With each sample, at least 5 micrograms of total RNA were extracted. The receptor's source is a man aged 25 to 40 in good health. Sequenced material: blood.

CDR3: CASSQDNRFTGELFF. The DNA for the CDR3 is TGCGCCAGCAGCCAAGATAACAGGTTCACCGGGGAGCTGTTTTTT. V gene TRBV4-3 combines with J gene TRBJ2-2, with a weak D call TRBD1 (5 bases). The V gene's germline CDR1 is LGHNA and CDR2 YSLEER. Trimming took off 0 bases at V and 4 bases at J, with 9 bases between the two ends. This CDR3 is 15 amino acids long.